Listed below are T cell receptor beta chains from one sample, sequenced in a study of cytomegalovirus exposure and HLA in healthy donors. Measured with immunoSEQ multiplex PCR; TCRdb has only the in-frame clones, and not every one. The table includes approximately 150,000 clones, less than 10% detected once. Sequenced: PBMCs. Every receptor here comes from a male donor in good health and CMV-seronegative. CDR3s include the opening cysteine and the closing phenylalanine or tryptophan. The order of the fields is V gene, clone size, J gene, D gene, CDR3 DNA, CDR3 protein. A D gene is named only where the DNA matches it firmly. Only some rows state a clone size, as once, few, many or a class for expanded clones.

TRBV27	few	TRBJ2-1	TRBD2	TGTGCCAGCAGTTTCTCTAGCGGGAGCTCCTACAATGAGCAGTTCTTC	CASSFSSGSSYNEQFF
TRBV27	few	TRBJ2-1	-	TGTGCCAGCAGTTTACACCCTACCACGACTAGGCGGAACAATGAGCAGTTCTTC	CASSLHPTTTRRNNEQFF
TRBV6-1	few	TRBJ2-7	-	TGTGCCAGCAGTGAGTCGGGGAATAACCCCTACGAGCAGTACTTC	CASSESGNNPYEQYF
TRBV28	few	TRBJ2-7	TRBD2	TGTGCCAGCAGTTTTGGCCCGGAACTAGCGGGAGGCCACTACGAGCAGTACTTC	CASSFGPELAGGHYEQYF
TRBV28	once	TRBJ2-1	TRBD1	TGTGCCAGCAGTCAGGTGACAGGGACCCTTTACAATGAGCAGTTCTTC	CASSQVTGTLYNEQFF
TRBV27	-	TRBJ2-6	-	TGTGCCAGCAGAGACAGTTCTGGGGCCAACGTCCTGACTTTC	CASRDSSGANVLTF
TRBV28	few	TRBJ2-3	-	TGTGCCAGCCGGACAGCCACAGATACGCAGTATTTT	CASRTATDTQYF
TRBV7-3	few	TRBJ2-7	-	TGTGCCAGCAAACCCCTAGCGAGCTCCTACGAGCAGTACTTC	CASKPLASSYEQYF
TRBV2	few	TRBJ2-5	TRBD1	TGTGCCAGCAGCGGGACAGGGCGAGAGACCCAGTACTTC	CASSGTGRETQYF
TRBV6-5	few	TRBJ2-3	TRBD2	TGTGCCAGCAGTACGCCGGGACTACGATTAGATACGCAGTATTTT	CASSTPGLRLDTQYF
TRBV10-3	few	TRBJ1-2	-	TGTGCCATCAGTCCCTCGGGACAACGCTATGGCTACACCTTC	CAISPSGQRYGYTF
TRBV29-1	-	TRBJ2-5	TRBD2	TGCAGCCACTCTAGCGGGAGCGAGACCCAGTACTTC	CSHSSGSETQYF
TRBV27	few	TRBJ2-7	-	TGTGCCAGCAGTCCCTCCAGGGGCGACGAGCAGTACTTC	CASSPSRGDEQYF
TRBV27	few	TRBJ1-5	-	TGTGCCAGCAGTTTAGGTATCGGTCTTCAGCCCCAGCATTTT	CASSLGIGLQPQHF
TRBV20-1	-	TRBJ1-1	-	TGCAGTGCTGGGGGGAGGTCGGCTTTCTTT	CSAGGRSAFF
TRBV6-5	-	TRBJ2-1	-	TGTGCCAGCAGTTGGGCTAGCACAAGATTAATCTTC	CASSWASTRLIF
TRBV5-1	-	TRBJ2-5	TRBD1	TGCGCCAGCAGCCCCCGACAGGGGGCCTTAGGAGAGACCCAGTACTTC	CASSPRQGALGETQYF
TRBV7-2	-	TRBJ2-5	-	TGTGCCAGCAGCATCGGGCAAGAGACCCAGTACTTC	CASSIGQETQYF
TRBV18	few	TRBJ1-1	-	TGTGCCAGCTCACCTTTCCCAGGGAACACTGAAGCTTTCTTT	CASSPFPGNTEAFF
TRBV7-2	few	TRBJ1-5	-	TGTGCCAGCAGCCCTTACCCGGATCAGCCCCAGCATTTT	CASSPYPDQPQHF
TRBV5-1	-	TRBJ2-7	TRBD2	TGCGCCAGCAGTCAAGCGGGAGAGCTACACGAGCAGTACTTC	CASSQAGELHEQYF
TRBV19	few	TRBJ1-1	-	TGTGCCAGTAGTCCGAGGGACTCCCTGAACACTGAAGCTTTCTTT	CASSPRDSLNTEAFF
TRBV11-2	-	TRBJ1-1	-	TGTGCCAGCAGCTTAGAGTCAGGGCGGACTGAAGCTTTCTTT	CASSLESGRTEAFF
TRBV9	few	TRBJ2-3	-	TGTGCCAGCAGCGTAGCTAGCGGCACAGATACGCAGTATTTT	CASSVASGTDTQYF
TRBV7-3	few	TRBJ1-5	TRBD1	TGTGCCAGCAGCCCACAGGGGGTCAATCAGCCCCAGCATTTT	CASSPQGVNQPQHF
TRBV11-1	few	TRBJ2-2	TRBD2	TGTGCCAGCAGCTTAGCTCCTAGCGGCTTCACCGGGGAGCTGTTTTTT	CASSLAPSGFTGELFF
TRBV28	-	TRBJ2-2	-	TGTGCCAGCAGAAGGGGATCCGGGGAGCTGTTTTTT	CASRRGSGELFF
TRBV6-4	-	TRBJ2-2	TRBD2	TGTGCCAGCAGTGACCTAGCGGGGGGGCCCGGGGAGCTGTTTTTT	CASSDLAGGPGELFF
TRBV5-6	-	TRBJ1-5	TRBD1	TGTGCCAGCAGCTTTGGACAGGGTTACCAGCCCCAGCATTTT	CASSFGQGYQPQHF
TRBV5-1	few	TRBJ2-1	-	TGCGCCAGCAGCCCTACCCTAGCGAGCTCCTACAATGAGCAGTTCTTC	CASSPTLASSYNEQFF
TRBV11-1	few	TRBJ2-1	-	TGTGCCAGCAGCTTAGAGATGGCGGCTAGTAGCTCCTACAATGAGCAGTTCTTC	CASSLEMAASSSYNEQFF
TRBV5-1	few	TRBJ2-5	TRBD1	TGCGCCAGCAGCTTAGTCGGCCGATTCAGGGGGAGTGTGGAGACCCAGTACTTC	CASSLVGRFRGSVETQYF
TRBV29-1	-	TRBJ2-7	TRBD2	TGCAGCGTTGCAGGGCGGGGGGCCTCCTACGAGCAGTACTTC	CSVAGRGASYEQYF
TRBV21-1	few	TRBJ1-4	-	TGTGCCAGCAGCGACCCCTCGGGACAGGGGGCTTCTAATGAAAAACTGTTTTTT	CASSDPSGQGASNEKLFF
TRBV9	-	TRBJ2-7	TRBD2	TGTGCCAGCAGCGTGTCGACTAGCGGATACGAGCAGTACTTC	CASSVSTSGYEQYF
TRBV6-5	few	TRBJ2-3	TRBD2	TGTGCCAGCAGAGGGACTAGCGGCATAGATACGCAGTATTTT	CASRGTSGIDTQYF
TRBV18	few	TRBJ2-1	TRBD2	TGTGCCAGCTCACCCGGACTAGCGGGAGCCTACAATGAGCAGTTCTTC	CASSPGLAGAYNEQFF
TRBV28	few	TRBJ2-5	TRBD1	TGTGCCAGCAGACCAAGACAGGGGGCGGGGAAGACCCAGTACTTC	CASRPRQGAGKTQYF
TRBV4-3	-	TRBJ2-7	TRBD1	TGCGCCAGCAGCCGGACAGGGGGTTCCTACGAGCAGTACTTC	CASSRTGGSYEQYF
TRBV7-2	-	TRBJ2-3	TRBD2	TGTGCCAGCAGCTCCGGACTAGTAGCAGATACGCAGTATTTT	CASSSGLVADTQYF
TRBV6-6	-	TRBJ2-1	-	TGTGCCAGCAGCCATAGCGCCAGCTCCTACAATGAGCAGTTCTTC	CASSHSASSYNEQFF
TRBV18	few	TRBJ1-2	-	TGTGCCAGCTCCTTGGGAGGAGGATACTATGGCTACACCTTC	CASSLGGGYYGYTF
TRBV9	-	TRBJ2-3	TRBD2	TGTGCCAGCAGCGTCGGCGGGGGGCCTCTAACCACAGATACGCAGTATTTT	CASSVGGGPLTTDTQYF
TRBV7-9	few	TRBJ2-3	TRBD1	TGTGCCAGCAGCCCAAGGACAGGGGGCGCGGAAGATACGCAGTATTTT	CASSPRTGGAEDTQYF
TRBV2	-	TRBJ1-2	TRBD1	TGTGCCACCCACGAAATCGCTCAGGGGGCGGGCTATGGCTACACCTTC	CATHEIAQGAGYGYTF
TRBV4-2	few	TRBJ2-7	-	TGTGCCAGCAGCCAAGAGAGGACTGGGTCCTACGAGCAGTACTTC	CASSQERTGSYEQYF
TRBV11-2	-	TRBJ2-1	TRBD2	TGTGCCAGCAGCTTAGCGGCGGCTAGCGGGGGTCACAATGAGCAGTTCTTC	CASSLAAASGGHNEQFF
TRBV7-9	few	TRBJ2-7	-	TGTGCCAGCAGCTTAGCAATGGACAGCCTCTACGAGCAGTACTTC	CASSLAMDSLYEQYF